Following are 26 T cell receptor beta chains from one sample sequenced in a study of blood T cell repertoires in COVID-19. Sequencing used immunoSEQ multiplex PCR; TCRdb keeps in-frame clones, though not all of them. The sample includes 110,000 to 150,000 clones, 75% to 85% of them seen just once. Sequencing was done on a sample of peripheral blood. Receptors were obtained from a woman in her forties or fifties with acute or convalescent COVID-19.

V is TRBV19 and J is TRBJ1-2; tentative D call: TRBD1 (6 bases). The CDR3 is 13 amino acids. The V and J ends lost 5 bases and 2 bases respectively, with 9 bases between them. Germline CDR1 reads LNHDA; CDR2 reads SQIVND (reference sequence). The CDR3 is CASSWDMNYGYTF. CDR3 coding DNA: TGTGCCAGTAGTTGGGACATGAACTATGGCTACACCTTC.

The CDR3 region has the DNA TGTGCCAGCAGCCCGGGACAGGGTAGAGGTATGGCTTTCTTT. As protein: CASSPGQGRGMAFF. The J gene is TRBJ1-1, the V gene TRBV7-3; 9 bases fit TRBD1. V gave up 5 bases and J gave up 11 bases; unmatched junction bases: 12. The CDR3 is 14 residues long. The germline V gene has CDR1 SGHTA and CDR2 FQGTGA.

This chain connects TRBV5-6 to TRBJ2-1; 10 positions agree with TRBD2. V shed 0 bases, J shed 0 bases, and the junction held 3 bases outside the gene matches. The CDR3 is 17 amino acids. Germline values: CDR1 SGHDT, CDR2 YYEEEE. Written as DNA, the CDR3 is TGTGCCAGCAGCTTGGTTAGCGGGGGGAGCTCCTACAATGAGCAGTTCTTC. Amino acids: CASSLVSGGSSYNEQFF.

The V call is TRBV27, the J call TRBJ2-1, with TRBD2 matching over 7 bases. Germline loops: CDR1 MNHEY, CDR2 SMNVEV (reference sequence). J lost 0 bases, V lost 5 bases, and 4 bases had no gene match. This CDR3 is 15 amino acids long. The CDR3 sequence is CASSPSGDSYNEQFF. In DNA, the CDR3 is TGTGCCAGCAGTCCCAGCGGGGACTCCTACAATGAGCAGTTCTTC.

This rearrangement joins TRBV10-3 to TRBJ1-1; D is uncertain. Between the trimmed V and J ends, which lost 3 bases and 4 bases, there was a span of 9 bases. The CDR3 is 13 residues long. The germline gives CDR1 ENHRY, CDR2 SYGVKD. The CDR3 loop reads CAISEERITEAFF. The CDR3 bases are TGTGCCATCAGTGAAGAGAGAATCACTGAAGCTTTCTTT.

V usage is TRBV5-1 and J usage is TRBJ2-2; perhaps TRBD1 as D (6 bases). CDR1 is SGHRS, CDR2 YFSETQ, per germline. The CDR3 covers 13 residues. The germline V and J ends were trimmed by 5 bases and 7 bases, with 12 bases remaining between them. The CDR3 sequence: CASSPQGSGELFF. The CDR3 bases are TGCGCCAGCAGTCCACAGGGAAGCGGGGAGCTGTTTTTT.

The chain couples TRBV19 to TRBJ2-5; D is perhaps TRBD2 (7 bases). V was trimmed by 5 bases and J by 4 bases, leaving 17 bases between them. The CDR3 contains 15 residues. Germline loops: CDR1 LNHDA, CDR2 SQIVND (reference sequence). CDR3 sequence (DNA): TGTGCCAGTAGTTCAAACCGGGGGGCAGGAGAGACCCAGTACTTC. Its protein product is CASSSNRGAGETQYF. Full variable domain (remainder filled in from reference TRBV19 and TRBJ2-5): DGGITQSPKYLFRKEGQNVTLSCEQNLNHDAMYWYRQDPGQGLRLIYYSQIVNDFQKGDIAEGYSVSREKKESFPLTVTSAQKNPTAFYLCASSSNRGAGETQYFGPGTRLLVL.

The rearrangement links TRBV6-1 to TRBJ1-2; D gene ambiguous. Germline V gives CDR1 MNHNS, CDR2 SASEGT. V dropped 1 base and J dropped 4 bases, with 7 bases sitting between them. This CDR3 is built from 13 residues. CDR3 DNA sequence: TGTGCCAGCAGTGAAGGGAGCGGCTATGGCTACACCTTC. Amino acid sequence: CASSEGSGYGYTF.

This clone was counted only a few times. The chain uses TRBV7-2 and TRBJ1-5; TRBD1 might be the D (5 bases). The CDR3 is made up of 13 amino acids. Trimming removed 5 bases at V and 4 bases at J, with 9 bases between. Germline V gives CDR1 SGHTA, CDR2 FQGNSA. CDR3 in DNA: TGTGCCAGCAGCGAGCAGGGAAATCAGCCCCAGCATTTT. Translating it yields CASSEQGNQPQHF.

The chain is built from TRBV29-1 and TRBJ1-2, with D possibly being TRBD1 (5 bases). This CDR3 comprises 12 residues. Germline V gene lookup returns CDR1 SQVTM and CDR2 ANQGSEA. V gave up 1 base and J gave up 5 bases, with 8 bases separating them. The CDR3 nucleotides read TGCAGCGTTGAAGCAGGGATATATGGCTACACCTTC. Amino acids: CSVEAGIYGYTF.

This CDR3 is CASSQEGVTGEKLFF. The CDR3 DNA reads TGCGCCAGCAGCCAAGAGGGAGTCACGGGTGAAAAACTGTTTTTT. The gene calls are TRBV4-3 and TRBJ1-4; D remains unclear. The V end lost 0 bases, the J end lost 7 bases, and 12 bases lay between the germline ends. The germline V gene has CDR1 LGHNA and CDR2 YSLEER. The CDR3 runs 15 residues.

The V call is TRBV12-3 or TRBV12-4, the J call TRBJ1-2; TRBD1 agrees at 7 bases. This CDR3 is 12 amino acids long. V lost 5 bases to trimming and J lost 8 bases; unmatched junction nucleotides: 5. CDR3 sequence: CASSRQGSGYTF. In DNA form, the CDR3 reads TGTGCCAGCAGTAGACAGGGAAGCGGCTACACCTTC.

V is TRBV6-5 and J is TRBJ2-1; D unclear. CDR3 length: 13 amino acids. From germline, CDR1 is MNHEY and CDR2 SVGAGI. Trimming stripped 4 bases from V and 7 bases from J, with 11 bases between. CDR3 bases: TGTGCCAGCAGTTCTCTCAACGGGAATGAGCAGTTCTTC. Protein: CASSSLNGNEQFF.

The chain employs TRBV7-7 and TRBJ2-5, with 12 bases fitting TRBD1. CDR1 and CDR2 from the germline V gene are SSHAT and FNYEAQ (reference sequence). The CDR3 sequence is 15 residues long. Trimming at V came to 4 bases and at J to 5 bases, leaving 5 bases not matched to a gene. The CDR3 nucleotides read TGTGCCAGCAGCTCCGGGACAGGGGGCCGGGAGACCCAGTACTTC. This gives the protein CASSSGTGGRETQYF. Complete variable domain (other parts from reference TRBV7-7 and TRBJ2-5): GAGVSQSPRYKVTKRGQDVTLRCDPISSHATLYWYQQALGQGPEFLTYFNYEAQPDKSGLPSDRFSAERPEGSISTLTIQRTEQRDSAMYRCASSSGTGGRETQYFGPGTRLLVL.

As DNA, the CDR3 is TGTGCCAGCAGCTTCGCGGGGTCTAGCACAGATACGCAGTATTTT. Its protein is CASSFAGSSTDTQYF. The chain recombines TRBV13 with TRBJ2-3; tentatively, D is TRBD2 (6 bases). Germline V CDR1 and CDR2: PRHDT, FYEKMQ (reference sequence). Trimming cost V 3 bases and J 0 bases, with 10 bases left between them. The CDR3 extends over 15 amino acids.

The V and J genes are TRBV27 and TRBJ1-2; D gene ambiguous. The CDR3 has 12 residues. Trimming cost V 4 bases and J 4 bases, with 7 bases left between them. Per germline, CDR1 MNHEY and CDR2 SMNVEV (reference sequence). The CDR3 loop reads CASSSGGYGYTF. The CDR3, as DNA: TGTGCCAGCAGTTCGGGAGGCTATGGCTACACCTTC.

The CDR3 nucleotides are TGTGCCAGCAGCTTTTCCGCCGGGTATTCACCCCTCCACTTT. As protein: CASSFSAGYSPLHF. The chain has TRBV28 and TRBJ1-6, with D uncertain. This CDR3 is built from 14 residues. The ends were cut back, 6 bases at V and 8 bases at J, with 14 bases in the middle. The V gene's germline CDR1 is MDHEN and CDR2 SYDVKM.

The CDR3 here is CASSQDRGTPYYEQYF. CDR3 in DNA: TGCGCCAGCAGCCAAGATCGAGGGACACCTTACTACGAGCAGTACTTC. The chain carries TRBV4-3 and TRBJ2-7; D may be TRBD1 (6 bases). Per the germline V gene, CDR1 is LGHNA and CDR2 is YSLEER. This CDR3 comprises 16 residues. The V gene lost 0 bases and the J gene lost 3 bases, with 15 bases spanning the gap.

The J gene is TRBJ1-6, the V gene TRBV28; TRBD1 matches 9 bases. V shed 5 bases, J shed 10 bases, and the junction held 9 bases outside the gene matches. This CDR3 contains 15 residues. Germline V gene data show CDR1 as MDHEN and CDR2 as SYDVKM. The CDR3 DNA sequence: TGTGCCAGCAGTCAGTCGGGACAGGGAAGATCACCCCTCCACTTT. It encodes CASSQSGQGRSPLHF.

The chain combines TRBV7-3 with TRBJ1-6; D ambiguous. CDR3 length: 15 residues. Germline V gene lookup returns CDR1 SGHTA and CDR2 FQGTGA. Trimming left V 5 bases short and J 8 bases short, with 16 bases between. Here the CDR3 reads CASSKTGERDSPLHF. In DNA form, the CDR3 reads TGTGCCAGCAGCAAAACGGGAGAGAGGGATTCACCCCTCCACTTT.

The CDR3 nucleotides read TGCGCCAGCAGCGGGACAACGTCCCCCCCATATGGCTACACCTTC. Translation gives CASSGTTSPPYGYTF. V gene TRBV4-3 combines with J gene TRBJ1-2, with D perhaps matching TRBD1 (6 bases). This CDR3 has 15 amino acids. V lost 5 bases and J 5 bases, leaving 18 bases between the germline ends. The germline gives CDR1 LGHNA, CDR2 YSLEER.

CDR3 bases: TGTGCCAGCAGTTACCTTACAGGGGAGACCCAGTACTTC. This gives the protein CASSYLTGETQYF. The genes are TRBV6-2 or TRBV6-3 and TRBJ2-5, with D perhaps TRBD1 (6 bases). The CDR3 is made up of 13 amino acids. Germline V gives CDR1 MNHEY, CDR2 SVGEGT. V lost 2 bases and J 5 bases, leaving 9 bases between the germline ends.

This clone turned up a few times. The rearrangement links TRBV4-2 to TRBJ2-1, with 7 nucleotides matching TRBD1. With 1 base clipped from V and 5 bases from J, the junction kept 2 bases outside the gene matches. There are 14 residues in the CDR3. Germline CDR1 is LGHNA and CDR2 is YNFKEQ. For the CDR3, the DNA is TGTGCCAGCAGCCAAGTCGGGACAGACAATGAGCAGTTCTTC. Residues: CASSQVGTDNEQFF.

V and J are TRBV7-2 and TRBJ1-6, with TRBD1 as a possible D gene (6 bases). Trimming cost V 4 bases and J 9 bases, with 13 bases left between them. Germline CDR1 reads SGHTA; CDR2 reads FQGNSA. The CDR3 has 14 amino acids. The CDR3 spells CASSSSGDVSPLHF. CDR3 DNA sequence: TGTGCCAGCAGCTCGTCAGGGGATGTTTCACCCCTCCACTTT.

This clone was seen only once. The chain's CDR3 is CASSMGRTTYEQYF. CDR3 DNA sequence: TGTGCCAGTAGTATGGGCAGGACTACCTACGAGCAGTACTTC. V usage is TRBV19 and J usage is TRBJ2-7; TRBD2 might be the D (6 bases). CDR1 and CDR2 (germline): LNHDA, SQIVND (reference sequence). Trimming pared 3 bases from V and 2 bases from J, leaving 11 bases between. This CDR3 comprises 14 residues.

The chain employs TRBV4-1 and TRBJ1-1; D possibly corresponds to TRBD1 (6 bases). The V end lost 3 bases, the J end lost 0 bases, and 11 bases lay between the germline ends. CDR1 is MGHRA and CDR2 is YSYEKL in the germline V gene. The CDR3 is made up of 15 amino acids. CDR3 sequence (DNA): TGCGCCAGCAGCCAGGCAGGGGCTATGAACACTGAAGCTTTCTTT. Its protein is CASSQAGAMNTEAFF.